The source of this T cell receptor (beta chain) is a study of cytomegalovirus exposure and HLA in healthy donors. Germline assignment: CDR1 MNHNS and CDR2 SASEGT. V gave up 4 bases and J gave up 3 bases; unmatched junction bases: 3. The length of the CDR3 is 15 residues. PCR amplification relied on 60 Vbeta primers (plus 13 Jbeta primers). TCRdb's copy holds only in-frame clones and misses some; the assay was immunoSEQ multiplex PCR. The repertoire holds about 150,000 clones, with roughly 78% as singletons. The sequence was collected from a woman aged 40 to 50 in good health and CMV-seronegative. The chain recombines TRBV6-1 with TRBJ2-1; 10 bases align to TRBD2. Sample: PBMCs. The CDR3 loop is CASSASGGLYNEQFF. CDR3 in DNA: TGTGCCAGCAGTGCTAGCGGGGGCCTCTACAATGAGCAGTTCTTC.